This TCR beta chain was captured by sequencing in a study of T-cell memory formation after mild COVID-19. It was 5'RACE with constant-segment primers that produced the TCR alpha and TCR beta cDNA libraries, which carried sample barcodes and UMIs. MiXCR was run by TCRdb on the 5' RACE reads, yielding one entry per CDR3 protein. Found here are roughly 400,000 distinct CDR3 sequences, 15% to 20% of them singletons; the top ten hold around a fifth. This clonotype occurred many times. As yet, its antigen is unknown. The V gene's germline CDR1 is MNHEY and CDR2 SMNVEV (reference sequence). The CDR3 is 15 residues long. Trimming stripped 7 bases from V and 12 bases from J, with 25 bases between. Whole-study findings and limits: Several responding clones turned up in pre-infection memory, indicating that cross-reactive memory may have taken part. Contracting CD8+ clones were enriched in EMRA, CD4+ mainly in CM and EM. While clones contracting from day 15 to 85 were balanced between CD4 and CD8, later expanders leaned CD4+.

J is TRBJ2-1 and V is TRBV27; perhaps TRBD2 as D (7 bases). Sequencing was done on a sample of PBMCs or a T cell subset sorted from them (not recorded which). The clonotype originates from a man aged 18-30 years who had mild COVID-19 (a few samples of this study predate the infection). Cell type and time point are not known. In DNA form, the CDR3 reads TGTGCCAGCACCTCTGGGGGAGGGCCGGCGGGGGCGCAGTTCTTC. This encodes CASTSGGGPAGAQFF.